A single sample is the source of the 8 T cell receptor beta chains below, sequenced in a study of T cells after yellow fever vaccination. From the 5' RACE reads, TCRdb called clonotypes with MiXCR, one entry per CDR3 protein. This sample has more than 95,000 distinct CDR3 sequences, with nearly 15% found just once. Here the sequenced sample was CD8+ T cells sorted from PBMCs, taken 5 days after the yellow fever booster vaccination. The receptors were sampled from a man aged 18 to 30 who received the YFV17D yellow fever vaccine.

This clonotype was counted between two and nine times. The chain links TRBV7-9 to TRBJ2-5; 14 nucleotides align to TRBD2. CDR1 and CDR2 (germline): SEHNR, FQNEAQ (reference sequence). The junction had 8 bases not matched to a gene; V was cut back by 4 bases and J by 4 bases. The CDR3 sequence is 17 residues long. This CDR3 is CASSYGTSGGVRETQYF. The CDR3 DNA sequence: TGTGCCAGCAGCTACGGGACTAGCGGGGGTGTTCGAGAGACCCAGTACTTC.

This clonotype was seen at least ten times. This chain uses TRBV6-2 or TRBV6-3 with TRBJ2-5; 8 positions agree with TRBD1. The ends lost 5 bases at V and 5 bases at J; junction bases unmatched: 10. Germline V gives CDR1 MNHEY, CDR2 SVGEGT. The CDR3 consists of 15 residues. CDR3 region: CASSDPDRGQETQYF. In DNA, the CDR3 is TGTGCCAGCAGTGACCCCGACAGGGGCCAGGAGACCCAGTACTTC.

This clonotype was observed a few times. For the CDR3, the DNA is TGTGCCAGCAGCCCAGACGGGGACTGGGAGACCCAGTACTTC. The encoded protein is CASSPDGDWETQYF. The V call is TRBV9, the J call TRBJ2-5, with a possible D match to TRBD2 (6 bases). V was pared by 4 bases and J by 5 bases, with 15 bases between. In germline, CDR1 is SGDLS, CDR2 YYNGEE. This CDR3 contains 14 residues.

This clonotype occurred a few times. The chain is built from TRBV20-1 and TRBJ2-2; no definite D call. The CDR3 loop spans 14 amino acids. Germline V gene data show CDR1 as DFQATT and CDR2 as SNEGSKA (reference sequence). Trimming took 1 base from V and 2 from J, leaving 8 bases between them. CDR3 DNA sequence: TGCAGTGCTAGAGGTTTCGATAACACCGGGGAGCTGTTTTTT. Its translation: CSARGFDNTGELFF.

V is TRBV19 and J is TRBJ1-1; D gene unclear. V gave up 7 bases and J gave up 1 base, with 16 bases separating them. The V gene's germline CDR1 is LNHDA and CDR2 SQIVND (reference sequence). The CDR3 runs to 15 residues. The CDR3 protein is CASTVFGEKNTEAFF. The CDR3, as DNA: TGTGCCAGTACCGTCTTCGGGGAGAAGAACACTGAAGCTTTCTTT.

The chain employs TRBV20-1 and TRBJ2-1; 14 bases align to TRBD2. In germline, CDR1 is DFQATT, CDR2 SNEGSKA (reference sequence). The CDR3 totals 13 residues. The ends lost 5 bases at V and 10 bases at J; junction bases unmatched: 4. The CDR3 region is CSAGLAGGLEQFF. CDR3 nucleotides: TGCAGTGCTGGACTAGCGGGGGGACTAGAGCAGTTCTTC.

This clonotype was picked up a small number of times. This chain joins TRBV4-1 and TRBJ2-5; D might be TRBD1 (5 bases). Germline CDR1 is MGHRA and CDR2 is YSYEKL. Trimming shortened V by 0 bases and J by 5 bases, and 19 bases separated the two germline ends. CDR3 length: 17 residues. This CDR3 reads CASSQEPPGRVGETQYF. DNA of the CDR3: TGCGCCAGCAGCCAAGAACCCCCGGGCAGGGTCGGTGAGACCCAGTACTTC.

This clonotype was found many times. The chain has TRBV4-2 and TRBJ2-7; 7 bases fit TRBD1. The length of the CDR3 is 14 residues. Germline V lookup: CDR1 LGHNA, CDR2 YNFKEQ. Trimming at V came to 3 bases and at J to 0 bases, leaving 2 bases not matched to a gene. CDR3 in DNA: TGTGCCAGCAGCCAGAGACAGGGCTCCTACGAGCAGTACGTC. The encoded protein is CASSQRQGSYEQYV.